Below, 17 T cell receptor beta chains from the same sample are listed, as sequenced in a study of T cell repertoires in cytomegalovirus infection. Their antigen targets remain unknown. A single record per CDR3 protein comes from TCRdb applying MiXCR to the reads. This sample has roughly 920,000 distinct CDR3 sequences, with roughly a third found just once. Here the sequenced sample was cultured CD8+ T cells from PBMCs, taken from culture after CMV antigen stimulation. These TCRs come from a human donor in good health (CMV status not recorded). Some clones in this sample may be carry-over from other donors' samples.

Here the CDR3 DNA reads TGTGCCAGCAGTTACTTAGGGCAAGGGGATCCCTCCTACGAGCAGTACGTC. Residues: CASSYLGQGDPSYEQYV. The rearrangement joins TRBV6-6 to TRBJ2-7; tentative D call: TRBD1 (5 bases). Germline CDR1 and CDR2: MNHNY and SVGAGI (reference sequence). Trimming removed 1 base at V and 0 bases at J, with 16 bases between. This CDR3 comprises 17 residues.

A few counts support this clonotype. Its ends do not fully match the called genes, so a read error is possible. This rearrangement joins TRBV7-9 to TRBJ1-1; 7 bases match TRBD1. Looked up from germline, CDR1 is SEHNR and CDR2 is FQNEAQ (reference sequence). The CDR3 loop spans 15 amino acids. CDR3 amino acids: CASSLTTGLKTEAFF. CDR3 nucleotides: TGTGCCAGCAGCTTGACGACAGGGTTGAAAACTGAAGCTTTCTTT.

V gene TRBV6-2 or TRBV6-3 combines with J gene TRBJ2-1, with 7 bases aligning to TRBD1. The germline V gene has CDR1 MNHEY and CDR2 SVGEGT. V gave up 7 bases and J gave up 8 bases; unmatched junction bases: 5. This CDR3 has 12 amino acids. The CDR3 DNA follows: TGTGCCAGCACCTCCCAGGGGGATGAGCAGTTCTTC. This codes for CASTSQGDEQFF.

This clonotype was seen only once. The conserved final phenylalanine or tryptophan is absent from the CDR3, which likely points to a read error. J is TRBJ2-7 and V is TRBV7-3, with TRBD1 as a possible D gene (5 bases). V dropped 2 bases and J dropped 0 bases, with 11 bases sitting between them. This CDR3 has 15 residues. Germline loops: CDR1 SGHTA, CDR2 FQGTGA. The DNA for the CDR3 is TGTGCCAGCAGCTTAGCACAGGACCCCTCCTACGAGCAGTACTCC. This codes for CASSLAQDPSYEQYS.

The DNA of the CDR3 is TGTGCCAGCAGTGAACCCAGGCTGAACTATGGCTACACCTTC. Translating it yields CASSEPRLNYGYTF. The genes are TRBV2 and TRBJ1-2; no clear D. This CDR3 is built from 14 residues. CDR1 and CDR2 from the germline V gene are SNHLY and FYNNEI. The V end was cut by 2 bases, the J end by 2 bases, with 9 bases between.

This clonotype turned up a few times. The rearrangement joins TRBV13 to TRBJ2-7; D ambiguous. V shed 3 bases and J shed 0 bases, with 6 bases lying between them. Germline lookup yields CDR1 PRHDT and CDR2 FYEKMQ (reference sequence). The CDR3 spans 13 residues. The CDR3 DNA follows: TGTGCCAGCAGCTTTCAGAGCTCCTACGAGCAGTACGTC. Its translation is CASSFQSSYEQYV.

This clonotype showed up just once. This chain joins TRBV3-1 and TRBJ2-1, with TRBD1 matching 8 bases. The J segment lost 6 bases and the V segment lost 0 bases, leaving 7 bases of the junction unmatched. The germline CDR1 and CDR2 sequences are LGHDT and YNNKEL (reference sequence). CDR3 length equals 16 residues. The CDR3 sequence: CASSQDQGQVGNEQFF. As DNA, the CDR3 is TGTGCCAGCAGCCAAGATCAGGGACAGGTGGGCAATGAGCAGTTCTTC.

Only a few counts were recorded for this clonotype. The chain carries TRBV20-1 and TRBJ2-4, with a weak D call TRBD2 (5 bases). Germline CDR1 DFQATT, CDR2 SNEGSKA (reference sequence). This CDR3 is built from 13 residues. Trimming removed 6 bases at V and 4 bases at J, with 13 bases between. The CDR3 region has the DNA TGCAGTGCACGTTCCCCGGGGAAAAACATTCAGTACTTC. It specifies CSARSPGKNIQYF.

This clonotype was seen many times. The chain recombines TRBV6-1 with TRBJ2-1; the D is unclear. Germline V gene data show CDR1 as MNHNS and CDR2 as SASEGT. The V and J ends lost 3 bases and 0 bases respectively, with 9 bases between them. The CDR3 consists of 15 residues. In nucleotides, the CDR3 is TGTGCCAGCAGTGACGGTGTTAGCTCCTACAATGAGCAGTTCTTC. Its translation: CASSDGVSSYNEQFF.

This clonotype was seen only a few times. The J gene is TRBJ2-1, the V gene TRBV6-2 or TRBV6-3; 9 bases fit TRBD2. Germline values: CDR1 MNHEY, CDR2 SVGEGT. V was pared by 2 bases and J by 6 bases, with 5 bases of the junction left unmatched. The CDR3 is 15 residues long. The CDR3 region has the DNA TGTGCCAGCAGTTACGGCGGGGGGGGCTTCAATGAGCAGTTCTTC. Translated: CASSYGGGGFNEQFF.

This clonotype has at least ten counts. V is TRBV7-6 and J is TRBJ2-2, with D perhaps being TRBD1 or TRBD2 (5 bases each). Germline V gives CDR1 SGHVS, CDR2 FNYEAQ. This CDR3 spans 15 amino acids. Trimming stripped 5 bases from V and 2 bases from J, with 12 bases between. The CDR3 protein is CASSHRTQNTGELFF. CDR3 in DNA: TGTGCCAGCAGCCACAGGACTCAAAACACCGGGGAGCTGTTTTTT.

The chain's CDR3 is CASTTGGVLNTEAFF. In DNA form, the CDR3 reads TGTGCCAGTACGACAGGGGGGGTCTTGAACACTGAAGCTTTCTTT. The rearrangement links TRBV19 to TRBJ1-1; 9 nucleotides align to TRBD1. Germline CDR1 and CDR2: LNHDA and SQIVND (reference sequence). The CDR3 runs 15 residues. The V segment lost 7 bases and the J segment 0 bases; nucleotides outside the gene matches: 6.

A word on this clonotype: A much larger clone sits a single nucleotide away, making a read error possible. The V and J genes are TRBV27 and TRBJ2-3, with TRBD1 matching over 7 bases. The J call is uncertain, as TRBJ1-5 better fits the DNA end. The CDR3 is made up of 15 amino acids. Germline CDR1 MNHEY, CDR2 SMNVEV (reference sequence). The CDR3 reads CASSLLSDRPDTQHF. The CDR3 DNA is TGTGCCAGCAGTTTACTCTCGGACAGGCCAGATACGCAGCATTTT.

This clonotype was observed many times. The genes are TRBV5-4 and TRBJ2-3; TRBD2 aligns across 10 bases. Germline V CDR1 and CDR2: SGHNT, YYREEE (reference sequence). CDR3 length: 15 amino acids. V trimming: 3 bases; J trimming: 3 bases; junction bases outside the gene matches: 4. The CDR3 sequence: CASSSGLADTDTQYF. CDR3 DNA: TGTGCCAGCAGCTCAGGACTAGCGGATACAGATACGCAGTATTTT.

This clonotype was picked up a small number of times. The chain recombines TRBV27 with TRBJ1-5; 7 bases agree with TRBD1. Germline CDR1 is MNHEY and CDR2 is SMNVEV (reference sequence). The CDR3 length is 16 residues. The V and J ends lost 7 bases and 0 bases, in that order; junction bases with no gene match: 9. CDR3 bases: TGTGCCAGCATGAGTAACAGGGGAGATAGCAATCAGCCCCAGCATTTT. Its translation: CASMSNRGDSNQPQHF.

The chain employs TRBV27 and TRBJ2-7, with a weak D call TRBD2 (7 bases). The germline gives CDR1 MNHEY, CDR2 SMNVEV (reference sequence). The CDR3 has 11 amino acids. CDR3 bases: TGTGGGTCGGGGGGCTCTTACGAGCAGTACTTC. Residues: CGSGGSYEQYF.

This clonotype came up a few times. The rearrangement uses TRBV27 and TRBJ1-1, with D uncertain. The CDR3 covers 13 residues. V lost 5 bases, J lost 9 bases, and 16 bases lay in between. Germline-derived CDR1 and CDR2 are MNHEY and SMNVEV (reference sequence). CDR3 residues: CASSSLNDEKAFF. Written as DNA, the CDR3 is TGTGCCAGCAGTAGCCTGAACGACGAAAAAGCTTTCTTT.